This is a list of T cell receptor beta chains from one sample in a study of cytotoxic CD8 clonotypes in ibrutinib-treated CLL. Method: immunoSEQ multiplex PCR; TCRdb's copy keeps in-frame clones and lacks some. The sample lists more than 110,000 clones, approximately 89% occurring once. The starting material was PBMCs, obtained after 12 months of ibrutinib treatment. These receptor sequences come from a human donor with chronic lymphocytic leukemia. The CDR3 runs from the conserved cysteine through the conserved F or W.

V gene	J gene	CDR3 protein
TRBV7-3	TRBJ2-3	CASSKDRTDTQYF
TRBV19	TRBJ1-5	CASMDRLNQPQHF
TRBV6-5	TRBJ2-7	CASGRERKYF
TRBV5-6	TRBJ2-2	CASSRDIANTGELFF
TRBV5-1	TRBJ2-7	CASRTGQGTYEQYF
TRBV19	TRBJ1-3	CASSKHLGNTIYF
TRBV30	TRBJ2-7	CAWSVHKSYEQYF
TRBV5-5	TRBJ2-7	CASSLGLAGGYEQYF
TRBV28	TRBJ2-2	CASRLGGDNTGELFF
TRBV23-1	TRBJ2-6	CASSRGTGGCGANVLTF
TRBV5-3	TRBJ2-3	CAIRKQGTDTQYF
TRBV9	TRBJ2-7	CASSVDSGRGEQYF
TRBV9	TRBJ2-1	CASSVEGLAGGPYNEQFF
TRBV27	TRBJ2-1	CASRRPTSEQFF
TRBV6-6	TRBJ2-7	CASSPTGYEQYF
TRBV4-3	TRBJ2-2	CASSQEIGADTGELFF
TRBV19	TRBJ2-7	CASSTSGSPTREQYF